This T cell receptor (beta chain) was observed in a study of T cells after yellow fever vaccination. About the study: Libraries from low-cell-number fractions were prepared with the SMART-Seq v4 Ultra Low Input RNA kit.

Findings of the study overall: From the bulk population, abundant clonotypes could contaminate and appear within FACS-sorted repertoires. Boosting was followed by the reappearance of most primary-vaccination clones (approximately 95% CD4, around 91% CD8).

Details on this clonotype: Its antigen is unidentified.

Conversion of TCR transcripts into cDNA relied on 5'RACE template switching, which added a universal primer site and UMIs. MiXCR, run by TCRdb on the 5' RACE reads, gives a single entry per CDR3 protein. The sample records about 500,000 distinct CDR3 sequences, roughly a sixth being singletons. The germline gives CDR1 SEHNR, CDR2 FQNEAQ (reference sequence). The CDR3 has 15 residues. V shed 1 base and J shed 5 bases, with 11 bases lying between them. The J gene is TRBJ2-2, the V gene TRBV7-9; either TRBD1 or TRBD2 may fit D (5 bases each). This sample comprised PBMCs, obtained 4 to 5 days after the first yellow fever vaccination. This TCR was recovered from a man aged 18-30 years who received the YFV17D yellow fever vaccine. CDR3 sequence reads: CASSLDTGGTGELFF. The CDR3 bases are TGTGCCAGCAGCTTAGACACAGGCGGGACCGGGGAGCTGTTTTTT.